This TCR beta chain comes out of a study of tumor and adjacent non-tumor tissue in lung cancer. The wider study: The patients, roughly 9 men and roughly 5 women, were roughly 30 to 80 with stage I to III disease. Each sample yielded roughly 4.2 million productive TCRbeta reads on average. Study conclusions and caveats: Top 100 clones took a larger repertoire share in normal lung. Shorter survival was associated with higher TCR diversity in tumors.

Concerning this clonotype: No antigen is known for it. It may be a read error: a sequence one base away is much more abundant.

No cell sorting was done before RNA was extracted from the tissue. TCRbeta libraries were built with three rounds of nested PCR, modified from ARM-PCR. Via MiXCR, TCRdb re-called the multiplex PCR reads, giving one row per CDR3 protein. This repertoire shows 120,000 to 150,000 distinct CDR3 sequences, approximately 66% found once; its top ten account for around a sixth. The sequencing sample was made of lung tumor tissue. This clonotype was sampled from a man between 60 and 70 years old with small cell lung cancer.

CDR3 bases: TGCAGTGCTTGGACGACTAGCGGTTACAATGAGGAGTTCTTC. Translating gives CSAWTTSGYNEEFF. The V and J genes are TRBV20-1 and TRBJ2-1, with 9 bases fitting TRBD2. Germline assignment: CDR1 DFQATT and CDR2 SNEGSKA (reference sequence). The CDR3 totals 14 residues.